One sample yielded the 24 T cell receptor beta chains listed below, sequenced in a study of shared clonotypes between healthy human individuals (dated by TCRdb to the early 2020s). The library was obtained by the immunoSEQ multiplex PCR assay. Entries here come from immuneACCESS through TCRdb and include only in-frame sequences with V and J called. Some clones fail to appear in such tables; in the studies checked, an unresolved V gene covers under half of the shortfall, and the cause of the remainder is unknown. The sample table holds approximately 500,000 clones, of which about 95% were seen once. The top ten hold 0.06% of the sample. Sequencing was done on a sample of naive CD4+ T cells sorted from blood. Interpreted using the paper, the cell subset or site label stands for: CD45RA+ positively selected. The receptors originated from a woman aged 25 to 39 in good health.

The genes are TRBV18 and TRBJ1-1; D is unclear. This CDR3 region has 13 residues. Germline loops: CDR1 KGHSH, CDR2 LQKENI. The V end was cut by 0 bases, the J end by 1 base, with 3 bases between. CDR3 amino acids: CASSPPSNTEAFF. CDR3 in DNA: TGTGCCAGCTCACCACCATCGAACACTGAAGCTTTCTTT. Supplemented by reference TRBV18 and TRBJ1-1, the full variable domain reads NAGVMQNPRHLVRRRGQEARLRCSPMKGHSHVYWYRQLPEEGLKFMVYLQKENIIDESGMPKERFSAEFPKEGPSILRIQQVVRGDSAAYFCASSPPSNTEAFFGQGTRLTVV.

V gene TRBV5-1 combines with J gene TRBJ1-6; D remains unclear. Looked up from germline, CDR1 is SGHRS and CDR2 is YFSETQ. V was pared by 0 bases and J by 7 bases, with 8 bases between. The CDR3 sequence is 14 residues long. The CDR3 protein is CASSLGERNSPLHF. CDR3 bases: TGCGCCAGCAGCTTGGGGGAGAGAAATTCACCCCTCCACTTT.

The J gene is TRBJ2-2, the V gene TRBV5-1, with D possibly matching TRBD1 (6 bases). Germline V lookup: CDR1 SGHRS, CDR2 YFSETQ. This CDR3 has 16 amino acids. Trimming took off 2 bases at V and 4 bases at J, with 15 bases between the two ends. The CDR3 DNA is TGCGCCAGCAGCTTCGCCGGGACAAGAGGCACCGGGGAGCTGTTTTTT. It is translated as CASSFAGTRGTGELFF.

The chain carries TRBV6-5 and TRBJ2-1, with 11 positions matching TRBD2. The CDR3 sequence is 16 residues long. The germline CDR1 and CDR2 sequences are MNHEY and SVGAGI. V gave up 0 bases and J gave up 7 bases; unmatched junction bases: 5. CDR3 region: CASSYSGLAGWNEQFF. The CDR3 DNA sequence: TGTGCCAGCAGTTACTCCGGACTAGCGGGTTGGAATGAGCAGTTCTTC.

This chain uses TRBV5-5 with TRBJ1-2; no firm D call. Germline CDR1 reads SGHKS; CDR2 reads YYEKEE (reference sequence). This CDR3 is built from 16 residues. V lost 4 bases, J lost 0 bases, and 16 bases lay in between. The CDR3 DNA reads TGTGCCAGCAGCCGGCCCCTCAGCGGAACTAACTATGGCTACACCTTC. The encoded protein is CASSRPLSGTNYGYTF.

This chain joins TRBV19 and TRBJ2-3, with a weak D call TRBD1 (6 bases). The CDR3 spans 15 residues. Trimming stripped 3 bases from V and 3 bases from J, with 13 bases between. Germline CDR1 and CDR2: LNHDA and SQIVND (reference sequence). CDR3 region: CASSIPQGATDTQYF. The CDR3 DNA sequence: TGTGCCAGTAGTATTCCACAGGGTGCGACAGATACGCAGTATTTT.

The V call is TRBV7-9, the J call TRBJ2-5, with D perhaps matching TRBD1 (5 bases). The CDR3 covers 14 residues. Per germline, CDR1 SEHNR and CDR2 FQNEAQ (reference sequence). V shed 1 base and J shed 5 bases, with 11 bases lying between them. The CDR3 region has the DNA TGTGCCAGCAGCTTAGTCAGGGATGCGGAGACCCAGTACTTC. It is translated as CASSLVRDAETQYF.

The J gene is TRBJ1-1, the V gene TRBV23-1; D remains ambiguous. TRBV23-1 is an open reading frame whose function is uncertain. The germline V and J ends were trimmed by 4 bases and 1 base, with 19 bases remaining between them. CDR3 length equals 17 residues. CDR3 region: CASSPPAPPDGNTEAFF. The CDR3 nucleotides read TGCGCCAGCAGTCCTCCCGCCCCCCCCGACGGGAACACTGAAGCTTTCTTT.

The chain couples TRBV5-1 to TRBJ2-5, with TRBD2 matching over 9 bases. The J call is doubtful: the DNA matches TRBJ2-7 better. CDR1 is SGHRS and CDR2 is YFSETQ in the germline V gene. CDR3 length equals 16 residues. CDR3 region: CASSLEFAGGHHEQYF. CDR3 coding DNA: TGCGCCAGCAGCTTGGAGTTTGCGGGAGGGCATCACGAGCAGTACTTC.

The chain combines TRBV2 with TRBJ1-5; maybe TRBD1 (6 bases). Looked up from germline, CDR1 is SNHLY and CDR2 is FYNNEI. The V end lost 6 bases, the J end lost 1 base, and 13 bases lay between the germline ends. The length of the CDR3 is 15 residues. Here the CDR3 reads CASRADSISNQPQHF. The CDR3 coding sequence is TGTGCCAGCAGGGCGGACAGCATAAGCAATCAGCCCCAGCATTTT.

This chain joins TRBV28 and TRBJ2-7, with unresolved D. V was cut by 3 bases and J by 0 bases, with 9 bases left in between. CDR1 is MDHEN and CDR2 is SYDVKM in the germline V gene. The CDR3 is 14 residues long. This chain's CDR3 is CASSLSGSSYEQYF. CDR3 DNA: TGTGCCAGCAGTTTGTCCGGCAGCTCCTACGAGCAGTACTTC.

J is TRBJ1-1 and V is TRBV28; D is undetermined. The CDR3 runs to 15 residues. Trimming left V 6 bases short and J 0 bases short, with 14 bases between. CDR1 is MDHEN and CDR2 is SYDVKM in the germline V gene. The CDR3 is CASRWSPDMNTEAFF. CDR3 nucleotides: TGTGCCAGCAGATGGTCACCTGATATGAACACTGAAGCTTTCTTT.

The chain carries TRBV5-1 and TRBJ2-7; TRBD2 might be the D (5 bases). V was cut by 6 bases and J by 1 base, with 11 bases left in between. There are 13 residues in the CDR3. Germline CDR1 reads SGHRS; CDR2 reads YFSETQ. The CDR3 here is CASKRAESYEQYF. The CDR3 nucleotides read TGCGCCAGCAAAAGAGCGGAGTCCTACGAGCAGTACTTC.

V and J are TRBV28 and TRBJ2-4, with 8 nucleotides matching TRBD2. Germline lookup yields CDR1 MDHEN and CDR2 SYDVKM. This CDR3 region has 16 residues. The J segment lost 0 bases and the V segment lost 4 bases, leaving 5 bases of the junction unmatched. CDR3 sequence reads: CASSWSGSLAKNIQYF. The CDR3 region has the DNA TGTGCCAGCAGTTGGAGCGGGAGCCTAGCCAAAAACATTCAGTACTTC.

The chain has TRBV7-8 and TRBJ1-1, with D possibly being TRBD1 (5 bases). The germline V gene encodes CDR1 SGHVS and CDR2 FQNEAQ. Trimming removed 5 bases from V and 0 bases from J, with 13 bases in between. The CDR3 is 15 residues long. The CDR3 nucleotides read TGTGCCAGCAGCGCAACAGGTCTTTTGAACACTGAAGCTTTCTTT. Translating it yields CASSATGLLNTEAFF.

The rearrangement uses TRBV11-2 and TRBJ2-7; 9 nucleotides align to TRBD1. This CDR3 region has 15 residues. Unmatched junction bases numbered 7, after V lost 5 bases and J lost 2 bases. CDR1 and CDR2 from the germline V gene are SGHAT and FQNNGV. CDR3 protein: CASSPQGAGTYEQYF. CDR3 bases: TGTGCCAGCAGCCCACAGGGGGCAGGAACCTACGAGCAGTACTTC.

The rearrangement uses TRBV6-1 and TRBJ2-3; D is unresolved. Trimming removed 2 bases at V and 0 bases at J, with 12 bases between. The CDR3 runs to 16 residues. CDR1 is MNHNS, CDR2 SASEGT, per germline. The CDR3 DNA sequence: TGTGCCAGCAGTGAACTGGCGCCCCACAGCACAGATACGCAGTATTTT. It codes for CASSELAPHSTDTQYF.

The V and J genes are TRBV7-9 and TRBJ1-2; D ambiguous. The CDR3 consists of 14 residues. V was shortened by 0 bases and J by 3 bases, with 8 bases between the two germline ends. Germline values: CDR1 SEHNR, CDR2 FQNEAQ (reference sequence). As DNA, the CDR3 is TGTGCCAGCAGCTTAGCAGGGAGGCACTATGGCTACACCTTC. It specifies CASSLAGRHYGYTF.

The rearrangement links TRBV5-1 to TRBJ1-5, with D perhaps matching TRBD1 (5 bases). V lost 1 base, J lost 7 bases, and 15 bases lay in between. CDR1 and CDR2 from the germline V gene are SGHRS and YFSETQ. This CDR3 contains 15 residues. This CDR3 is CASSLRGDQGQPQHF. The CDR3 nucleotides are TGCGCCAGCAGCTTGCGTGGGGATCAGGGACAGCCCCAGCATTTT.

The genes are TRBV5-1 and TRBJ2-2; D is ambiguous. CDR1 and CDR2 from the germline V gene are SGHRS and YFSETQ. V shed 5 bases and J shed 0 bases, with 11 bases lying between them. The CDR3 covers 15 residues. The CDR3 DNA reads as TGCGCCAGCAGTTCGGCAGCGTCGAACACCGGGGAGCTGTTTTTT. Protein: CASSSAASNTGELFF.

This sequence joins TRBV5-1 and TRBJ1-5; tentative D call: TRBD1 (5 bases). The CDR3 consists of 17 residues. The V and J ends lost 2 bases and 4 bases respectively, with 19 bases between them. CDR1 is SGHRS, CDR2 YFSETQ, per germline. CDR3 nucleotides: TGCGCCAGCAGCTTTATAGACATTCAGGGCCGAAATCAGCCCCAGCATTTT. This codes for CASSFIDIQGRNQPQHF. Based on the CDR3 plus reference TRBV5-1 and TRBJ1-5, the full variable domain is KAGVTQTPRYLIKTRGQQVTLSCSPISGHRSVSWYQQTPGQGLQFLFEYFSETQRNKGNFPGRFSGRQFSNSRSEMNVSTLELGDSALYLCASSFIDIQGRNQPQHFGDGTRLSIL.

This clone was seen a single time. The V and J genes are TRBV5-6 and TRBJ2-1; tentatively, D is TRBD1 or TRBD2 (5 bases each). Trimming stripped 3 bases from V and 0 bases from J, with 10 bases between. The CDR3 is 15 residues long. CDR1 is SGHDT, CDR2 YYEEEE, per germline. DNA of the CDR3: TGTGCCAGCAGCTCGGGACCCAGCTCCTACAATGAGCAGTTCTTC. Translating gives CASSSGPSSYNEQFF.

The CDR3 nucleotides are TGTGCCAGCAGCTTAGGTTCCTACGAGCAGTACTTC. It is translated as CASSLGSYEQYF. The rearrangement links TRBV11-2 to TRBJ2-5, with unresolved D. The DNA end is more similar to TRBJ2-7, so the J call may be wrong. The V gene's germline CDR1 is SGHAT and CDR2 FQNNGV. The CDR3 is 12 amino acids.

The J gene is TRBJ2-7, the V gene TRBV28, with 9 bases fitting TRBD2. This CDR3 has 15 amino acids. The germline CDR1 and CDR2 sequences are MDHEN and SYDVKM. V was pared by 6 bases and J by 5 bases, with 11 bases of the junction left unmatched. The CDR3 protein is CASRPPGLALNEQYF. The CDR3 region has the DNA TGTGCCAGCAGACCTCCGGGACTAGCCCTTAACGAGCAGTACTTC.